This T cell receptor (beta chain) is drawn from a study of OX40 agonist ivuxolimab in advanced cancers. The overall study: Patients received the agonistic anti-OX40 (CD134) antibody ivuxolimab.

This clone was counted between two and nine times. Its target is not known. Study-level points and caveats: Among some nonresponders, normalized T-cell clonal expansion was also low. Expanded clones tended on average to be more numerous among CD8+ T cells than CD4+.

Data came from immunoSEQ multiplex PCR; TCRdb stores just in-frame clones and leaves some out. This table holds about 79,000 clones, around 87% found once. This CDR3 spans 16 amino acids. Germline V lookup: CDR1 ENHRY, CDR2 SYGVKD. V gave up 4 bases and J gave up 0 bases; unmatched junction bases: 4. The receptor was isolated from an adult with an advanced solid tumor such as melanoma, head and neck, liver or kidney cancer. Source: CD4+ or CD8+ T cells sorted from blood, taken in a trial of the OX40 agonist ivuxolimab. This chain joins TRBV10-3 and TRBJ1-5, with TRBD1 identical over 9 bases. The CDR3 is CAISGAQGASNQPQHF. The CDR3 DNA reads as TGTGCCATCAGTGGAGCACAGGGGGCTAGCAATCAGCCCCAGCATTTT.